This entry lists 14 T cell receptor beta chains sequenced from one sample in a study of blood T cell repertoires in COVID-19. The method was immunoSEQ multiplex PCR; TCRdb's version includes in-frame clones alone and lacks a portion of them. The sample carries 250,000 to 400,000 clones, roughly 88% recorded once. Sequenced material: peripheral blood. The source is a woman aged 25 to 45 with COVID-19, enrolled during active disease.

V usage is TRBV6-5 and J usage is TRBJ1-1; 7 nucleotides match TRBD1. CDR1 and CDR2 (germline): MNHEY, SVGAGI. V was clipped by 7 bases and J by 5 bases; unmatched bases: 7. The CDR3 is 13 amino acids. The CDR3 here is CASTRGGETEAFF. In nucleotides, the CDR3 is TGTGCCAGCACTAGAGGGGGCGAGACTGAAGCTTTCTTT.

J is TRBJ2-3 and V is TRBV29-1, with unresolved D. The V end lost 8 bases, the J end lost 1 base, and 16 bases lay between the germline ends. This CDR3 region has 14 residues. Germline lookup yields CDR1 SQVTM and CDR2 ANQGSEA. The CDR3 loop is CSPELASGTDTQYF. CDR3 DNA: TGCAGCCCCGAACTCGCATCGGGCACAGATACGCAGTATTTT.

This clone was seen just once. The chain is built from TRBV19 and TRBJ1-1, with D possibly being TRBD1 (6 bases). Trimming removed 5 bases from V and 5 bases from J, with 15 bases in between. The V gene's germline CDR1 is LNHDA and CDR2 SQIVND (reference sequence). The CDR3 length is 14 residues. The CDR3, as DNA: TGTGCCAGTAGTTTACAGGGTGATTGGACTGAAGCTTTCTTT. It is translated as CASSLQGDWTEAFF. Full variable domain (outside the CDR3, taken from reference TRBV19 and TRBJ1-1): DGGITQSPKYLFRKEGQNVTLSCEQNLNHDAMYWYRQDPGQGLRLIYYSQIVNDFQKGDIAEGYSVSREKKESFPLTVTSAQKNPTAFYLCASSLQGDWTEAFFGQGTRLTVV.

The rearrangement uses TRBV5-1 and TRBJ1-2; TRBD1 aligns across 8 bases. There are 13 residues in the CDR3. V shed 4 bases and J 4 bases; nucleotides not matched to a gene: 3. The germline gives CDR1 SGHRS, CDR2 YFSETQ. Here the CDR3 reads CASSPDRVYGYTF. Written as DNA, the CDR3 is TGCGCCAGCAGCCCGGACAGGGTCTATGGCTACACCTTC.

V gene TRBV3-1 (or the pseudogene TRBV3-2) combines with J gene TRBJ2-7; D ambiguous. Per the germline V gene, CDR1 is LGHDT and CDR2 is YNNKEL (reference sequence). The length of the CDR3 is 14 residues. Trimming shortened V by 0 bases and J by 6 bases, and 12 bases separated the two germline ends. CDR3 amino acids: CASSQDRLSAEQYF. The CDR3 region has the DNA TGTGCCAGCAGCCAAGATCGGTTAAGCGCCGAGCAGTACTTC.

The V gene is TRBV6-6, the J gene TRBJ1-2; no reliable D call. CDR3 length equals 14 residues. Between the trimmed V and J ends, which lost 2 bases and 0 bases, there was a span of 7 bases. Germline loops: CDR1 MNHNY, CDR2 SVGAGI (reference sequence). CDR3 loop: CASSYAQSNYGYTF. The CDR3 region has the DNA TGTGCCAGCAGTTACGCACAGTCTAACTATGGCTACACCTTC.

The chain couples TRBV20-1 to TRBJ1-4, with 10 bases matching TRBD1. CDR1 is DFQATT, CDR2 SNEGSKA, per germline (reference sequence). V lost 4 bases to trimming and J lost 2 bases; unmatched junction nucleotides: 4. CDR3 size: 15 residues. CDR3 bases: TGCAGTGCTATTGACAGGGGGCCTACTAATGAAAAACTGTTTTTT. It encodes CSAIDRGPTNEKLFF.

Only one count was recorded for this clone. The rearrangement uses TRBV3-1 (or the pseudogene TRBV3-2) and TRBJ2-1, with D perhaps TRBD1 (6 bases). CDR1 is LGHDT, CDR2 YNNKEL, per germline (reference sequence). Trimming cost V 6 bases and J 8 bases, with 8 bases left between them. CDR3 size: 11 residues. In nucleotides, the CDR3 is TGTGCCAGCAGTCACAGGGATGAGCAGTTCTTC. Protein sequence: CASSHRDEQFF.

The chain is built from TRBV28 and TRBJ2-5; 12 nucleotides match TRBD2. With 5 bases clipped from V and 5 bases from J, the junction kept 0 bases outside the gene matches. This CDR3 is 13 amino acids long. CDR1 is MDHEN and CDR2 is SYDVKM in the germline V gene. CDR3 amino acids: CASSTSGRETQYF. The DNA for the CDR3 is TGTGCCAGCAGTACTAGCGGGAGGGAGACCCAGTACTTC.

The J gene is TRBJ2-3, the V gene TRBV19, with D possibly matching TRBD2 (6 bases). Germline lookup yields CDR1 LNHDA and CDR2 SQIVND (reference sequence). V was pared by 6 bases and J by 0 bases, with 10 bases between. The CDR3 totals 14 residues. The CDR3 bases are TGTGCCAGTAGCCAGCGGGTTAGCACAGATACGCAGTATTTT. Residues: CASSQRVSTDTQYF.

J is TRBJ2-1 and V is TRBV15; 11 nucleotides line up with TRBD2. The CDR3 has 16 residues. The germline CDR1 and CDR2 sequences are LNHNV and YYDKDF (reference sequence). Losses at the gene ends were 1 base for V and 8 bases for J; bases not matched to a gene: 7. The CDR3 reads CATSRGGTSGLHEQFF. The CDR3 DNA sequence: TGTGCCACCAGCAGAGGAGGGACTAGCGGTCTTCATGAGCAGTTCTTC.

The rearrangement uses TRBV30 and TRBJ1-4; no firm D call. The CDR3 length is 14 residues. Germline loops: CDR1 GTSNPN, CDR2 SVGIG (reference sequence). The V gene lost 7 bases and the J gene lost 8 bases, with 20 bases spanning the gap. This chain's CDR3 is CALSERGYGEKLFF. CDR3 nucleotides: TGTGCCTTATCCGAGCGGGGATATGGGGAAAAACTGTTTTTT.

The chain has TRBV25-1 and TRBJ2-3; 8 bases are a match to TRBD1. Germline V CDR1 and CDR2: MGHDK, SYGVNS. The junction had 4 bases not matched to a gene; V was cut back by 8 bases and J by 0 bases. There are 14 residues in the CDR3. The chain's CDR3 is CASRDRRSTDTQYF. The CDR3 DNA reads as TGTGCCAGCCGGGACAGGCGAAGCACAGATACGCAGTATTTT.

This clone is a singleton in its sample. The chain couples TRBV25-1 to TRBJ2-3; 10 positions agree with TRBD2. The CDR3 consists of 16 residues. Germline V gene sequence: CDR1 MGHDK, CDR2 SYGVNS. The V gene end was trimmed by 5 bases and the J gene end by 2 bases; junction bases not matched to a gene: 7. CDR3 sequence (DNA): TGTGCCAGCAGTCGAGCTAGCGGGAGAGTCACAGATACGCAGTATTTT. Translated: CASSRASGRVTDTQYF.